These 13 T cell receptor beta chains came from one sample sequenced in a study of blood T cell repertoires in COVID-19 (dated by TCRdb to the early 2020s). Library prep was done by the immunoSEQ multiplex PCR assay. The table was pulled from immuneACCESS by TCRdb, which kept in-frame rearrangements only. Such tables lose some clones; where checked, under half of the loss comes from unresolved V genes, and the rest has no known cause. Recorded for this sample are about 150,000 clones; about 83% of them occurred a single time. Approximately 3% of the sample comes from the top ten. Input material: PBMCs or T cells enriched from blood (not recorded which). These receptors were collected from a woman between 45 and 65 years old with acute COVID-19.

The V call is TRBV20-1, the J call TRBJ1-2, with a tentative D call TRBD1 (6 bases). Germline lookup yields CDR1 DFQATT and CDR2 SNEGSKA (reference sequence). The length of the CDR3 is 14 residues. V gave up 3 bases and J gave up 4 bases, with 15 bases separating them. This CDR3 is CSASPGVGSYGYTF. The DNA of the CDR3 is TGCAGTGCTAGTCCAGGGGTGGGGAGCTATGGCTACACCTTC.

The chain is built from TRBV27 and TRBJ1-5; D unresolved. Germline assignment: CDR1 MNHEY and CDR2 SMNVEV (reference sequence). This CDR3 comprises 13 residues. Trimming took 6 bases from V and 5 from J, leaving 11 bases between them. CDR3 nucleotides: TGTGCCAGCAGGGGGAGGGATTATCAGCCCCAGCATTTT. Protein: CASRGRDYQPQHF.

The chain recombines TRBV9 with TRBJ2-3; D might be TRBD1 (6 bases). Germline CDR1 and CDR2: SGDLS and YYNGEE. Trimming took off 4 bases at V and 2 bases at J, with 11 bases between the two ends. This CDR3 comprises 14 residues. CDR3 DNA: TGTGCCAGCAGCCAGACAGGATACACAGATACGCAGTATTTT. Its translation: CASSQTGYTDTQYF.

The V call is TRBV27, the J call TRBJ2-6, with D tentatively TRBD2 (5 bases). The CDR3 totals 15 residues. Germline V gene lookup returns CDR1 MNHEY and CDR2 SMNVEV (reference sequence). Deletions cut 5 bases from V and 4 bases from J, with 12 bases between. The CDR3 region is CASSPRTLGANVLTF. The CDR3 DNA reads TGTGCCAGCAGTCCTAGGACTCTCGGGGCCAACGTCCTGACTTTC.

This chain links TRBV30 with TRBJ1-6; D is uncertain. V was cut by 0 bases and J by 3 bases, with 12 bases left in between. This CDR3 has 16 amino acids. Germline loops: CDR1 GTSNPN, CDR2 SVGIG (reference sequence). CDR3 protein: CAWSVLGMGYNSPLHF. The CDR3 nucleotides read TGTGCCTGGAGTGTACTAGGGATGGGCTATAATTCACCCCTCCACTTT.

The CDR3 reads CASSDTGLHTGELFF. Written as DNA, the CDR3 is TGTGCCAGCAGCGACACAGGGTTGCACACCGGGGAGCTGTTTTTT. The chain links TRBV9 to TRBJ2-2; D perhaps matches TRBD1 (6 bases). CDR1 is SGDLS, CDR2 YYNGEE, per germline. The V gene lost 3 bases and the J gene lost 3 bases, with 12 bases spanning the gap. This CDR3 is built from 15 residues.

The gene calls are TRBV9 and TRBJ1-2; 9 bases are a match to TRBD1. Trimming removed 3 bases from V and 4 bases from J; junction bases left unmatched: 4. This CDR3 contains 14 residues. The V gene's germline CDR1 is SGDLS and CDR2 YYNGEE. This CDR3 reads CASSEGTGRYGYTF. The CDR3 DNA sequence: TGTGCCAGCAGCGAGGGGACAGGGCGCTATGGCTACACCTTC.

Only one count was recorded for this clone. V gene TRBV5-4 combines with J gene TRBJ2-7; 7 nucleotides line up with TRBD2. J lost 7 bases, V lost 4 bases, and 11 bases had no gene match. The CDR3 totals 14 residues. The germline V gene has CDR1 SGHNT and CDR2 YYREEE (reference sequence). CDR3 DNA: TGTGCCAGCAGCCCGAACAGCGGGACTCGAGAGCAGTACTTC. It yields the protein CASSPNSGTREQYF.

CDR3 loop: CASSDREADLRDTQYF. CDR3 DNA: TGTGCCAGCAGTGACCGAGAAGCGGACCTGCGGGATACGCAGTATTTT. V gene TRBV2 combines with J gene TRBJ2-3; TRBD2 is a possible D gene (5 bases). Germline V gives CDR1 SNHLY, CDR2 FYNNEI. The V and J ends lost 3 bases and 6 bases respectively, with 19 bases between them. The CDR3 runs to 16 residues.

CDR3 residues: CASSLGLAAYNEQFF. CDR3 DNA sequence: TGTGCCAGCAGCTTGGGACTAGCGGCGTACAATGAGCAGTTCTTC. V and J are TRBV7-2 and TRBJ2-1; 11 nucleotides match TRBD2. Germline V lookup: CDR1 SGHTA, CDR2 FQGNSA. V gave up 3 bases and J gave up 4 bases; unmatched junction bases: 2. This CDR3 comprises 15 residues.

This chain connects TRBV2 to TRBJ1-2; tentative D call: TRBD1 (6 bases). Germline V lookup: CDR1 SNHLY, CDR2 FYNNEI. Trimming removed 7 bases at V and 4 bases at J, with 19 bases between. The CDR3 is made up of 15 amino acids. The CDR3 nucleotides are TGTGCCAGCAATGTGAAGGTGGGGACACTCTATGGCTACACCTTC. Its translation: CASNVKVGTLYGYTF.

The V gene is TRBV5-1, the J gene TRBJ2-7, with 11 bases aligning to TRBD2. J was trimmed by 2 bases and V by 0 bases; bases with no gene match: 13. Germline loops: CDR1 SGHRS, CDR2 YFSETQ. This CDR3 has 19 amino acids. This CDR3 reads CASSLDSLMGLAAAYEQYF. In nucleotides, the CDR3 is TGCGCCAGCAGCTTGGACTCCCTTATGGGACTAGCGGCGGCCTACGAGCAGTACTTC.

About this clone: A clone one base away is much larger, so this may be a read error. The genes are TRBV7-8 and TRBJ2-6; 9 bases match TRBD1. The CDR3 covers 16 residues. CDR1 and CDR2 (germline): SGHVS, FQNEAQ. Here the CDR3 DNA reads TGTGCCAGCAGACCGACAGGGGGAGGTGGGGTCAACGTCCTGACTTTC. This translates into CASRPTGGGGVNVLTF.